A single sample is the source of the 9 T cell receptor beta chains below, sequenced in a study of a mutant IDH1 vaccine in newly diagnosed glioma. Time point of the sample: week 5, during vaccination. Alongside topical imiquimod, each dose of vaccine comprised 300 ug of mutant IDH1 20-mer peptide. The antigens of these receptors remain unknown. The repertoire was sequenced with immunoSEQ multiplex PCR; TCRdb's copy has only in-frame clones and lacks some. The sample includes roughly 28,000 clones, around 90% of them seen just once. Sample: PBMCs, taken from a glioma patient whose treatment included an IDH1 peptide vaccine. The receptors were gathered from a man in his late teens or twenties with glioma.

The V call is TRBV6-6, the J call TRBJ2-7, with a possible D match to TRBD1 (6 bases). The germline V and J ends were trimmed by 4 bases and 1 base, with 8 bases remaining between them. The length of the CDR3 is 13 residues. In germline, CDR1 is MNHNY, CDR2 SVGAGI (reference sequence). The CDR3 loop is CASSLGASYEQYF. CDR3 bases: TGTGCCAGCAGTTTGGGGGCTTCCTACGAGCAGTACTTC.

The rearrangement joins TRBV30 to TRBJ1-2; no clear D gene. The CDR3 contains 12 residues. Trimming removed 2 bases from V and 4 bases from J, with 8 bases in between. Germline CDR1 GTSNPN, CDR2 SVGIG (reference sequence). CDR3 loop: CAWSQMIYGYTF. The CDR3 DNA follows: TGTGCCTGGAGTCAAATGATCTATGGCTACACCTTC.

V is TRBV29-1 and J is TRBJ1-1; D remains ambiguous. The length of the CDR3 is 13 residues. Looked up from germline, CDR1 is SQVTM and CDR2 is ANQGSEA. Deletions cut 6 bases from V and 3 bases from J, with 14 bases between. The CDR3 protein is CSVIWAQDTEAFF. In DNA form, the CDR3 reads TGCAGCGTCATCTGGGCGCAGGACACTGAAGCTTTCTTT.

This clone was picked up a small number of times. The rearrangement uses TRBV30 and TRBJ1-1; possibly TRBD1 for D (5 bases). Germline lookup yields CDR1 GTSNPN and CDR2 SVGIG (reference sequence). The CDR3 has 12 amino acids. With 2 bases removed from V and 5 bases from J, the gap between germline ends came to 9 bases. The CDR3 DNA follows: TGTGCCTGGAGTTCGGGGCGGACTGAAGCTTTCTTT. Its protein is CAWSSGRTEAFF. The full variable domain, in which reference TRBV30 and TRBJ1-1 provide the parts outside the CDR3, is SQTIHQWPATLVQPVGSPLSLECTVEGTSNPNLYWYRQAAGRGLQLLFYSVGIGQISSEVPQNLSASRPQDRQFILSSKKLLLSDSGFYLCAWSSGRTEAFFGQGTRLTVV.

This clone was picked up one time. The genes are TRBV5-6 and TRBJ1-1; D not resolved. CDR1 is SGHDT, CDR2 YYEEEE, per germline. The CDR3 has 14 amino acids. Trimming removed 4 bases from V and 1 base from J, with 11 bases in between. CDR3 sequence (DNA): TGTGCCAGCAGCCGGGCGGGTGGGAACACTGAAGCTTTCTTT. Protein: CASSRAGGNTEAFF. The full variable domain, rest sourced from reference TRBV5-6 and TRBJ1-1, is DAGVTQSPTHLIKTRGQQVTLRCSPKSGHDTVSWYQQALGQGPQFIFQYYEEEERQRGNFPDRFSGHQFPNYSSELNVNALLLGDSALYLCASSRAGGNTEAFFGQGTRLTVV.

The chain couples TRBV2 to TRBJ2-7, with TRBD1 matching over 10 bases. Germline trimming cut 11 bases from V and 3 bases from J; bases unmatched to any gene: 10. The CDR3 consists of 14 residues. Germline V gene data show CDR1 as SNHLY and CDR2 as FYNNEI. As DNA, the CDR3 is TGTGCCTCCTTCCGGGACAGGGGAAGCTACGAGCAGTACTTC. Translating it yields CASFRDRGSYEQYF.

The chain combines TRBV7-9 with TRBJ1-1; no reliable D call. Germline V lookup: CDR1 SEHNR, CDR2 FQNEAQ (reference sequence). Trimming removed 3 bases from V and 1 base from J, with 9 bases in between. This CDR3 is built from 14 residues. The DNA of the CDR3 is TGTGCCAGCAGCTTGGACGGACCGAACACTGAAGCTTTCTTT. This encodes CASSLDGPNTEAFF. Together with reference TRBV7-9 and TRBJ1-1, the CDR3 gives the full variable domain: DTGVSQNPRHKITKRGQNVTFRCDPISEHNRLYWYRQTLGQGPEFLTYFQNEAQLEKSRLLSDRFSAERPKGSFSTLEIQRTEQGDSAMYLCASSLDGPNTEAFFGQGTRLTVV.

The J gene is TRBJ1-5, the V gene TRBV5-1; D remains ambiguous. The CDR3 consists of 14 residues. The germline gives CDR1 SGHRS, CDR2 YFSETQ. Trimming took 0 bases from V and 0 from J, leaving 4 bases between them. CDR3 residues: CASSLDGSNQPQHF. For the CDR3, the DNA is TGCGCCAGCAGCTTGGATGGTAGCAATCAGCCCCAGCATTTT. The full variable domain, its missing parts supplied by reference TRBV5-1 and TRBJ1-5, is KAGVTQTPRYLIKTRGQQVTLSCSPISGHRSVSWYQQTPGQGLQFLFEYFSETQRNKGNFPGRFSGRQFSNSRSEMNVSTLELGDSALYLCASSLDGSNQPQHFGDGTRLSIL.

J is TRBJ2-1 and V is TRBV25-1; D possibly corresponds to TRBD2 (6 bases). This CDR3 has 15 amino acids. Germline lookup yields CDR1 MGHDK and CDR2 SYGVNS. Trimming stripped 1 base from V and 4 bases from J, with 11 bases between. CDR3 in DNA: TGTGCCAGCAGTGAATTCGCGGGACTGTACAATGAGCAGTTCTTC. This translates into CASSEFAGLYNEQFF.